The clone carrying this TCR beta chain is labeled as medium-sized. The germline gives CDR1 LGHNA, CDR2 YSLEER. The CDR3 has 17 amino acids. Trimming took 0 bases from V and 9 from J; bases not matched to a gene: 7. This PCR relied on a set of 60 Vbeta primers and 13 Jbeta primers. The assay was immunoSEQ multiplex PCR, and TCRdb's table has in-frame clones only and misses some. The table shows some 100,000 clones, with about 68% occurring only once. This sample stems from a study of cytomegalovirus exposure and HLA in healthy donors. This sequence was found in a male donor in good health and CMV-seropositive. The chain couples TRBV4-3 to TRBJ1-6; 11 nucleotides align to TRBD1. Sequenced sample: PBMCs. The CDR3: CASSQDLPGTGGSPLHF. Here the CDR3 DNA reads TGCGCCAGCAGCCAAGACCTTCCCGGGACAGGGGGTTCACCCCTCCACTTT.